The 21 T cell receptor beta chains below were found in one sample sequenced in a study of cytomegalovirus exposure and HLA in healthy donors. The PCR employed 60 Vbeta primers together with 13 Jbeta primers. Repertoires were generated with immunoSEQ multiplex PCR, while TCRdb's copy carries only in-frame clones and drops some. The data show approximately 210,000 clones, around 87% seen once. What was sequenced was PBMCs. The receptors here all came from a young woman in good health and CMV-seronegative.

This chain joins TRBV18 and TRBJ1-2; no clear D gene. V lost 3 bases and J lost 2, with 10 bases in between. The CDR3 consists of 14 residues. CDR1 and CDR2 (germline): KGHSH, LQKENI. The CDR3 DNA reads as TGTGCCAGCTCACCCGCCGCCAGGAACTATGGCTACACCTTC. It codes for CASSPAARNYGYTF.

The chain couples TRBV7-9 to TRBJ2-5, with TRBD2 matching 10 bases. The CDR3 contains 16 residues. V trimming: 2 bases; J trimming: 2 bases; junction bases outside the gene matches: 5. The germline CDR1 and CDR2 sequences are SEHNR and FQNEAQ (reference sequence). The CDR3 DNA sequence: TGTGCCAGCAGCTTAAGCGGGGGGGCCTATCAAGAGACCCAGTACTTC. Residues: CASSLSGGAYQETQYF.

About this clone itself: The junction does not match germline at one end; this may be a read error. The chain is built from TRBV7-7 and TRBJ2-7; 8 nucleotides match TRBD2. Germline V gene sequence: CDR1 SSHAT, CDR2 FNYEAQ (reference sequence). The CDR3 loop spans 15 amino acids. The CDR3 spells CASSPLSGSSYEQYF. For the CDR3, the DNA is TGTGCTAGCAGCCCCCTGAGCGGGAGCTCCTACGAGCAGTACTTC. Together with reference TRBV7-7 and TRBJ2-7, the CDR3 gives the full variable domain: GAGVSQSPRYKVTKRGQDVTLRCDPISSHATLYWYQQALGQGPEFLTYFNYEAQPDKSGLPSDRFSAERPEGSISTLTIQRTEQRDSAMYRCASSPLSGSSYEQYFGPGTRLTVT.

This chain joins TRBV7-8 and TRBJ2-1, with TRBD2 matching over 7 bases. Per germline, CDR1 SGHVS and CDR2 FQNEAQ. The CDR3 length is 15 residues. V lost 6 bases and J lost 3; bases outside the gene matches: 8. CDR3 sequence (DNA): TGTGCCAGCAGTACCGGCCTAGCGGTCTACAATGAGCAGTTCTTC. It specifies CASSTGLAVYNEQFF.

The chain has TRBV25-1 and TRBJ1-2, with 9 bases identical to TRBD1. CDR3 size: 18 residues. Losses at the gene ends were 4 bases for V and 1 base for J; bases not matched to a gene: 13. CDR1 is MGHDK and CDR2 is SYGVNS in the germline V gene. For the CDR3, the DNA is TGTGCCAGCAGTGTTTTCCGGACAGGGGCGTGGAGTAACTATGGCTACACCTTC. Its protein product is CASSVFRTGAWSNYGYTF.

J is TRBJ2-2 and V is TRBV29-1; D is ambiguous. Trimming left V 4 bases short and J 4 bases short, with 4 bases between. CDR3 length: 11 amino acids. From germline, CDR1 is SQVTM and CDR2 ANQGSEA. For the CDR3, the DNA is TGCAGCGTTGGAGTCACCGGGGAGCTGTTTTTT. As protein: CSVGVTGELFF.

This rearrangement joins TRBV28 to TRBJ1-3; D gene unclear. From germline, CDR1 is MDHEN and CDR2 SYDVKM. V shed 9 bases and J shed 0 bases, with 9 bases lying between them. The CDR3 has 13 residues. The CDR3 region has the DNA TGTGCCAGTTCTATAAGCTCTGGAAACACCATATATTTT. Its protein product is CASSISSGNTIYF.

The chain carries TRBV30 and TRBJ2-5; possibly TRBD1 for D (6 bases). This CDR3 region has 14 residues. The germline V gene has CDR1 GTSNPN and CDR2 SVGIG (reference sequence). The germline V and J ends were trimmed by 0 bases and 4 bases, with 12 bases remaining between them. This chain's CDR3 is CAWSVGAGAETQYF. The DNA of the CDR3 is TGTGCCTGGAGTGTAGGGGCAGGGGCAGAGACCCAGTACTTC.

CDR3 sequence: CASSPGDRGYGYTF. CDR3 in DNA: TGTGCCAGCAGCCCGGGGGACAGGGGCTATGGCTACACCTTC. The rearrangement uses TRBV9 and TRBJ1-2; 10 bases align to TRBD1. CDR3 length equals 14 residues. V lost 4 bases and J lost 4; bases outside the gene matches: 4. Germline assignment: CDR1 SGDLS and CDR2 YYNGEE.

The chain joins TRBV5-6 to TRBJ1-2, with D perhaps matching TRBD1 (5 bases). Trimming removed 0 bases at V and 8 bases at J, with 17 bases between. This CDR3 spans 15 amino acids. Germline CDR1 and CDR2: SGHDT and YYEEEE. The CDR3 loop is CASSLVGDSLRGYTF. Here the CDR3 DNA reads TGTGCCAGCAGCTTGGTGGGGGACTCCCTTCGCGGCTACACCTTC.

The chain uses TRBV5-1 and TRBJ2-7, with TRBD2 matching 9 bases. V was clipped by 4 bases and J by 7 bases; unmatched bases: 15. The CDR3 is made up of 16 amino acids. CDR1 is SGHRS and CDR2 is YFSETQ in the germline V gene. The CDR3 here is CASSQTQLAGWGEQYF. The CDR3 DNA reads TGCGCCAGCAGCCAAACTCAACTAGCGGGCTGGGGGGAGCAGTACTTC.

The chain is built from TRBV5-1 and TRBJ2-2, with 8 bases aligning to TRBD1. This CDR3 spans 16 amino acids. V lost 1 base and J lost 6; bases outside the gene matches: 8. Germline V lookup: CDR1 SGHRS, CDR2 YFSETQ. This chain's CDR3 is CASSLRTGSPSGELFF. The CDR3 DNA is TGCGCCAGCAGCTTGAGGACAGGGTCCCCCTCCGGGGAGCTGTTTTTT.

The chain uses TRBV7-9 and TRBJ2-1; the match to TRBD2 covers 8 bases. In germline, CDR1 is SEHNR, CDR2 FQNEAQ (reference sequence). V was clipped by 5 bases and J by 9 bases; unmatched bases: 6. This CDR3 contains 13 residues. In DNA form, the CDR3 reads TGTGCCAGCAGCCCCCCGACTAGCGTTGAGCAGTTCTTC. It specifies CASSPPTSVEQFF.

The chain links TRBV6-1 to TRBJ1-2, with TRBD1 identical over 10 bases. Germline V CDR1 and CDR2: MNHNS, SASEGT. The CDR3 runs 14 residues. J lost 3 bases, V lost 7 bases, and 5 bases had no gene match. The DNA for the CDR3 is TGTGCCAGCACCAAGACAGGGGGCCACTATGGCTACACCTTC. It encodes CASTKTGGHYGYTF.

The chain combines TRBV6-1 with TRBJ2-7, with D tentatively TRBD2 (6 bases). V lost 7 bases, J lost 6 bases, and 22 bases lay in between. The length of the CDR3 is 15 residues. In germline, CDR1 is MNHNS, CDR2 SASEGT. The CDR3 DNA follows: TGTGCCAGCAACCCCCGCGGGGCAGGCGCCTTCGAGCAGTACTTC. The encoded protein is CASNPRGAGAFEQYF.

The chain carries TRBV29-1 and TRBJ2-1; a possible D gene is TRBD1 (6 bases). This CDR3 is built from 14 residues. Trimming left V 4 bases short and J 5 bases short, with 15 bases between. CDR1 is SQVTM and CDR2 is ANQGSEA in the germline V gene. DNA of the CDR3: TGCAGCGTTGGGGCAGGGGCATTAAACAATGAGCAGTTCTTC. Its translation: CSVGAGALNNEQFF.

The genes are TRBV10-3 and TRBJ2-7; 9 bases align to TRBD2. The V and J ends lost 6 bases and 6 bases, in that order; junction bases with no gene match: 9. The CDR3 totals 14 residues. Germline lookup yields CDR1 ENHRY and CDR2 SYGVKD. The CDR3 protein is CAISPGTSSVEQYF. The DNA for the CDR3 is TGTGCCATCAGCCCCGGGACTAGCTCTGTCGAGCAGTACTTC.

This clone appeared a single time. V gene TRBV28 combines with J gene TRBJ1-1; TRBD1 is a possible D gene (5 bases). Germline V lookup: CDR1 MDHEN, CDR2 SYDVKM. Trimming took 5 bases from V and 0 from J, leaving 13 bases between them. The CDR3 spans 15 residues. The CDR3 DNA is TGTGCCAGCAGTCCCCCGACAGTGATGAACACTGAAGCTTTCTTT. Its protein is CASSPPTVMNTEAFF.

This chain links TRBV4-2 with TRBJ2-5, with D possibly being TRBD2 (6 bases). Germline V CDR1 and CDR2: LGHNA, YNFKEQ. The CDR3 sequence is 15 residues long. V lost 4 bases, J lost 11 bases, and 23 bases lay in between. This chain's CDR3 is CASSRTGTGVREQYF. CDR3 DNA sequence: TGTGCCAGCAGCCGCACCGGGACTGGAGTTAGAGAGCAGTACTTC.

In DNA, the CDR3 is TGTGCCACCAGCAGAGATCGTGGGACAGGGGGTTTTGAGCAGTACTTC. It encodes CATSRDRGTGGFEQYF. The V gene is TRBV15, the J gene TRBJ2-7; the match to TRBD1 covers 11 bases. There are 16 residues in the CDR3. Trimming took 0 bases from V and 7 from J; bases not matched to a gene: 8. Germline V lookup: CDR1 LNHNV, CDR2 YYDKDF (reference sequence).

This clone occurred once. This rearrangement joins TRBV7-9 to TRBJ2-7; 16 bases fit TRBD2. The CDR3 is 18 residues long. Germline V gene data show CDR1 as SEHNR and CDR2 as FQNEAQ (reference sequence). Trimming at V came to 1 base and at J to 5 bases, leaving 8 bases not matched to a gene. Here the CDR3 reads CASSLEPGTSGGADEQYF. The CDR3 DNA sequence: TGTGCCAGCAGCTTAGAGCCCGGGACTAGCGGGGGGGCCGACGAGCAGTACTTC.